A single T cell receptor (beta chain) is shown here with its context. This sample is drawn from a study of technical replicates of blood from a few donors. TCRdb's copy holds only in-frame clones and misses some; the assay was immunoSEQ multiplex PCR. This sample has more than 65,000 clones, with 96% found just once. The receptor was isolated from a human donor in good health. Input material: T cells isolated from PBMCs.

CDR3 sequence reads: CASSFGTAQPQHF. CDR3 DNA sequence: TGTGCCAGCAGTTTCGGGACAGCGCAGCCCCAGCATTTT. V gene TRBV27 combines with J gene TRBJ1-5, with TRBD1 matching over 7 bases. V gave up 3 bases and J gave up 7 bases; unmatched junction bases: 3. Germline CDR1 and CDR2: MNHEY and SMNVEV (reference sequence). The CDR3 is 13 amino acids.